One and the same sample provided the 27 T cell receptor beta chains below, sequenced in a study of T-cell reconstitution after alpha-beta-depleted transplantation in children. Unique molecular identifiers were incorporated when the TCRbeta library was constructed. TCRdb ran MiXCR on the PCR reads and lists one entry per CDR3 protein. The table has about 540,000 distinct CDR3 sequences, approximately 20% seen once. The material sequenced was PBMCs from the stem cell graft donor, taken from the stem cell graft. The source is a human donor who donated a stem cell graft to a child with acute lymphoblastic leukemia.

The chain recombines TRBV27 with TRBJ2-7, with TRBD1 as a possible D gene (6 bases). Trimming cost V 0 bases and J 0 bases, with 9 bases left between them. In germline, CDR1 is MNHEY, CDR2 SMNVEV (reference sequence). This CDR3 has 15 residues. The chain's CDR3 is CASSLSQGYSYEQYF. The CDR3 DNA is TGTGCCAGCAGTTTATCACAGGGCTACTCCTACGAGCAGTACTTC.

The chain joins TRBV10-3 to TRBJ2-7, with D possibly TRBD1 on 6 matching bases. CDR3 length: 14 residues. Trimming stripped 6 bases from V and 3 bases from J, with 15 bases between. Germline CDR1 is ENHRY and CDR2 is SYGVKD. CDR3 loop: CAIREQGESYEQYF. In DNA form, the CDR3 reads TGTGCCATCAGGGAACAGGGCGAAAGCTACGAGCAGTACTTC.

The chain carries TRBV3-1 and TRBJ1-2; TRBD1 might be the D (5 bases). V was pared by 0 bases and J by 4 bases, with 9 bases between. CDR1 and CDR2 from the germline V gene are LGHDT and YNNKEL (reference sequence). This CDR3 has 14 residues. DNA for the CDR3: TGTGCCAGCAGCCAAGATTTGCAGGGCTATGGCTACACCTTC. It is translated as CASSQDLQGYGYTF. Complete variable domain (other parts from reference TRBV3-1 and TRBJ1-2): DTAVSQTPKYLVTQMGNDKSIKCEQNLGHDTMYWYKQDSKKFLKIMFSYNNKELIINETVPNRFSPKSPDKAHLNLHINSLELGDSAVYFCASSQDLQGYGYTFGSGTRLTVV.

The chain has TRBV7-2 and TRBJ2-5; D ambiguous. From germline, CDR1 is SGHTA and CDR2 FQGNSA. The CDR3 sequence is 13 residues long. Deletions cut 8 bases from V and 4 bases from J, with 14 bases between. The CDR3 coding sequence is TGTGCCAGCGGCCGAGTGGGCCCAGAGACCCAGTACTTC. It yields the protein CASGRVGPETQYF.

This clonotype has only one observation. The V call is TRBV12-3 or TRBV12-4, the J call TRBJ2-5; 10 nucleotides agree with TRBD2. V trimming: 6 bases; J trimming: 7 bases; junction bases outside the gene matches: 8. This CDR3 is built from 14 residues. The CDR3 coding sequence is TGTGCCAGCAGCCCTAGGGGGACTAGCGTGACCCAGTACTTC. This translates into CASSPRGTSVTQYF.

CDR3 nucleotide sequence: TGTGCCAGTAGTATAGTGATAGGCTCCAACCCGGTCGGCTACACCTTC. This encodes CASSIVIGSNPVGYTF. The chain uses TRBV19 and TRBJ1-2; D uncertain. CDR1 is LNHDA, CDR2 SQIVND, per germline (reference sequence). V lost 1 base and J 8 bases, leaving 20 bases between the germline ends. The CDR3 has 16 amino acids.

The V gene is TRBV9, the J gene TRBJ1-6, with D unresolved. Germline CDR1 is SGDLS and CDR2 is YYNGEE. The CDR3 contains 15 residues. Trimming took 4 bases from V and 9 from J, leaving 17 bases between them. CDR3 region: CASSPFGEKVSPLHF. DNA of the CDR3: TGTGCCAGCAGCCCCTTTGGGGAAAAGGTTTCACCCCTCCACTTT.

The chain joins TRBV4-1 to TRBJ1-1; no definite D call. V lost 4 bases, J lost 11 bases, and 14 bases lay in between. Germline-derived CDR1 and CDR2 are MGHRA and YSYEKL. The CDR3 is 12 amino acids. The CDR3 nucleotides read TGCGCCAGCAGCCCTGACGGGGTGGCGGCTTTCTTT. Translation: CASSPDGVAAFF.

This clonotype showed up just a few times. The J gene is TRBJ1-5, the V gene TRBV5-1; D is undetermined. Germline-derived CDR1 and CDR2 are SGHRS and YFSETQ. V lost 0 bases and J lost 7, with 8 bases in between. The CDR3 runs to 13 residues. CDR3 nucleotide sequence: TGCGCCAGCAGCTTGGTAAGAGGACAGCCCCAGCATTTT. Amino acids: CASSLVRGQPQHF.

A remark on this clonotype: The junction departs from germline at one end; a sequencing error may be responsible. This chain links TRBV7-2 with TRBJ2-3; TRBD2 agrees at 12 bases. CDR1 and CDR2 (germline): SGHTA, FQGNSA. CDR3 size: 16 residues. The CDR3 region has the DNA TGTGCCAGCAGCATAGCCCTAGCGGGAGGGTCAGATACGCAGTATTTT. Translated, it gives CASSIALAGGSDTQYF.

This clonotype appeared a few times. The V and J genes are TRBV4-1 and TRBJ2-7, with D unclear. V was cut by 1 base and J by 3 bases, with 16 bases left in between. Germline values: CDR1 MGHRA, CDR2 YSYEKL. The CDR3 loop spans 16 amino acids. The CDR3 protein is CASSQAFPSSFYEQYF. The CDR3 nucleotides are TGCGCCAGCAGCCAAGCTTTCCCTTCTTCTTTCTACGAGCAGTACTTC.

In this sample, this clonotype turned up a few times. This chain connects TRBV4-1 to TRBJ2-2; a weak D match, TRBD1 (6 bases). This CDR3 contains 20 residues. V gave up 1 base and J gave up 2 bases, with 23 bases separating them. Germline loops: CDR1 MGHRA, CDR2 YSYEKL. This chain's CDR3 is CASSQARSDSQKLNTGELFF. Here the CDR3 DNA reads TGCGCCAGCAGCCAAGCCCGCTCGGACAGCCAAAAACTTAACACCGGGGAGCTGTTTTTT.

The chain couples TRBV10-1 to TRBJ2-1; 10 bases are a match to TRBD2. The CDR3 length is 13 residues. J gave up 9 bases and V 6 bases, and 5 bases lay outside the gene matches. Germline V gene sequence: CDR1 WNHNN, CDR2 SYGVQD (reference sequence). The CDR3 coding sequence is TGCGCCAGCAGGGCTAGCGGGAGTTTTGAGCAGTTCTTC. Amino acids: CASRASGSFEQFF.

The chain uses TRBV5-1 and TRBJ1-1; D ambiguous. The CDR3 contains 15 residues. Deletions cut 3 bases from V and 4 bases from J, with 16 bases between. Germline values: CDR1 SGHRS, CDR2 YFSETQ. The CDR3 DNA follows: TGCGCCAGCAGCTGGCACCGTTCGTCGGGCACTGAAGCTTTCTTT. Encoded protein: CASSWHRSSGTEAFF.

This chain uses TRBV20-1 with TRBJ2-7; tentative D call: TRBD1 (7 bases). V was trimmed by 1 base and J by 6 bases, leaving 10 bases between them. The CDR3 is 12 amino acids. Germline values: CDR1 DFQATT, CDR2 SNEGSKA (reference sequence). The CDR3: CSARGQGGEQYF. In DNA form, the CDR3 reads TGCAGTGCTAGAGGTCAGGGGGGCGAGCAGTACTTC.

This clonotype was recorded many times. V usage is TRBV12-3 or TRBV12-4 and J usage is TRBJ1-5; D not resolved. The V and J ends lost 5 bases and 3 bases respectively, with 11 bases between them. The CDR3 covers 14 residues. The CDR3 bases are TGTGCCAGCAGTCCCCGGTTTTACAATCAGCCCCAGCATTTT. As protein: CASSPRFYNQPQHF.

This sequence joins TRBV5-1 and TRBJ2-7; D not resolved. CDR1 SGHRS and CDR2 YFSETQ come from the germline V gene. The CDR3 has 13 residues. V lost 2 bases to trimming and J lost 6 bases, with 12 bases between them. The CDR3 DNA sequence: TGCGCCAGCAGCTTAGGAGAATCGAGCGAGCAGTACTTC. Its translation: CASSLGESSEQYF.

In this sample, this clonotype turned up a few times. The chain links TRBV12-3 or TRBV12-4 to TRBJ1-6; TRBD1 is a possible D gene (5 bases). CDR3 length: 16 residues. The V gene lost 1 base and the J gene lost 8 bases, with 15 bases spanning the gap. The CDR3 region has the DNA TGTGCCAGCAGTTTAGGCTTTGGGCAGGGTGATTCACCCCTCCACTTT. Protein sequence: CASSLGFGQGDSPLHF.

There are a few counts of this clonotype. The rearrangement uses TRBV4-1 and TRBJ2-7, with D possibly being TRBD1 (5 bases). Trimming took 0 bases from V and 3 from J, leaving 21 bases between them. This CDR3 has 18 residues. The germline gives CDR1 MGHRA, CDR2 YSYEKL. The CDR3 bases are TGCGCCAGCAGCCAAGAGCCCCGCCGACAGAGAGGATTCTACGAGCAGTACTTC. It yields the protein CASSQEPRRQRGFYEQYF.

The chain links TRBV7-6 to TRBJ2-5, with 10 bases identical to TRBD2. This CDR3 contains 16 residues. Trimming cost V 5 bases and J 3 bases; bases outside gene matches: 9. Germline values: CDR1 SGHVS, CDR2 FNYEAQ. The CDR3 spells CASSLSGRALKETQYF. CDR3 sequence (DNA): TGTGCCAGCAGCCTAAGCGGGAGGGCCCTCAAAGAGACCCAGTACTTC.

This clonotype was seen a few times. The chain links TRBV5-1 to TRBJ2-5; no clear D. CDR3 length equals 14 residues. The germline V and J ends were trimmed by 0 bases and 2 bases, with 8 bases remaining between them. Germline values: CDR1 SGHRS, CDR2 YFSETQ. The CDR3 region is CASSLVGAQETQYF. The CDR3, as DNA: TGCGCCAGCAGCTTGGTAGGAGCGCAAGAGACCCAGTACTTC.

The V gene is TRBV12-3 or TRBV12-4, the J gene TRBJ1-2; TRBD1 aligns across 7 bases. V lost 7 bases to trimming and J lost 2 bases; unmatched junction nucleotides: 10. This CDR3 has 15 residues. The CDR3, as DNA: TGTGCCAGCACCCTAGGGGGACAGCCCAACTATGGCTACACCTTC. It yields the protein CASTLGGQPNYGYTF.

The gene calls are TRBV4-1 and TRBJ2-2; no clear D. Germline V gives CDR1 MGHRA, CDR2 YSYEKL. V was trimmed by 2 bases and J by 7 bases, leaving 11 bases between them. CDR3 size: 14 residues. The CDR3 DNA sequence: TGCGCCAGCAGCCAACTTATGGGTATCGGGGAGCTGTTTTTT. It specifies CASSQLMGIGELFF.

The gene calls are TRBV3-1 and TRBJ1-1; D possibly corresponds to TRBD1 (6 bases). V was shortened by 5 bases and J by 0 bases, with 19 bases between the two germline ends. Germline V gene sequence: CDR1 LGHDT, CDR2 YNNKEL (reference sequence). This CDR3 has 17 residues. The CDR3, as DNA: TGTGCCAGCAGCAACCGGGGGGCCACCTCTTTGAACACTGAAGCTTTCTTT. It is translated as CASSNRGATSLNTEAFF.

This clonotype was counted many times. V and J are TRBV7-2 and TRBJ2-1; 9 positions match TRBD2. The germline gives CDR1 SGHTA, CDR2 FQGNSA. This CDR3 has 15 residues. Germline trimming cut 5 bases from V and 3 bases from J; bases unmatched to any gene: 5. The CDR3 protein is CASSLLAGLYNEQFF. Here the CDR3 DNA reads TGTGCCAGCAGCCTACTAGCGGGTCTCTACAATGAGCAGTTCTTC.

The V call is TRBV27, the J call TRBJ2-5, with TRBD2 matching 9 bases. The CDR3 spans 17 residues. The V segment lost 4 bases and the J segment 0 bases; nucleotides outside the gene matches: 9. Germline loops: CDR1 MNHEY, CDR2 SMNVEV (reference sequence). The CDR3 nucleotides read TGTGCCAGCAGTTCCCTAGCGGGATGGGACTACCAAGAGACCCAGTACTTC. Residues: CASSSLAGWDYQETQYF.

This clonotype was counted a few times. Sequence at one end of the junction differs from germline and may be a read error. The chain links TRBV29-1 to TRBJ2-1; no clear D gene. This CDR3 region has 12 residues. Germline-derived CDR1 and CDR2 are SQVTM and ANQGSEA. The CDR3 loop reads CSFEDSPHEQFF. CDR3 DNA: TGCAGCTTTGAGGATTCCCCCCATGAGCAGTTCTTC.